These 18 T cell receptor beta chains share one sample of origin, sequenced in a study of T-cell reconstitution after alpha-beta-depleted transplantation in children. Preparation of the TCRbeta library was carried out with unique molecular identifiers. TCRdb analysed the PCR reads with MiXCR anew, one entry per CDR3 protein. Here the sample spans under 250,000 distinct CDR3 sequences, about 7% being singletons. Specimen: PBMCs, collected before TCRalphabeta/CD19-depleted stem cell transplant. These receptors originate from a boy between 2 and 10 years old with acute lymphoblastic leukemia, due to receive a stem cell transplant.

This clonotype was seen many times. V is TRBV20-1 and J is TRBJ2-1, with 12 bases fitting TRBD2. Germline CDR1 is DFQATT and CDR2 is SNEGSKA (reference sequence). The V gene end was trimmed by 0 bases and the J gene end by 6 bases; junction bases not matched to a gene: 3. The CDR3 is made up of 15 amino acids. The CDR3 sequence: CSARDTSGRINEQFF. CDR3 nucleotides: TGCAGTGCTAGAGATACTAGCGGGAGGATCAATGAGCAGTTCTTC.

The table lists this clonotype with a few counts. In DNA, the CDR3 is TGCGCCAGCCAGGTGGGACATTATGAGGTCGTCACTGAAGCTTTCTTT. This sequence encodes CASQVGHYEVVTEAFF. The chain recombines TRBV4-3 with TRBJ1-1; D perhaps matches TRBD1 (6 bases). V was cut by 8 bases and J by 4 bases, with 23 bases left in between. Germline CDR1 LGHNA, CDR2 YSLEER. The CDR3 loop spans 16 amino acids.

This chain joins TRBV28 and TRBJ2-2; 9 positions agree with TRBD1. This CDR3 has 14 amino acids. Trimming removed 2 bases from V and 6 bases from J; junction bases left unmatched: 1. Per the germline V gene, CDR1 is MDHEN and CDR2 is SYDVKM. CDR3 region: CASSLGTGSGELFF. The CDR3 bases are TGTGCCAGCAGTTTAGGGACAGGGTCCGGGGAGCTGTTTTTT.

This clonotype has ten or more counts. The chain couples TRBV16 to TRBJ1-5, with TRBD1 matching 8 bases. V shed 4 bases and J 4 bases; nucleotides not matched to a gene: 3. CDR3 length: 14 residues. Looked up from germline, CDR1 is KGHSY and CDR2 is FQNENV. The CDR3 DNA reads TGTGCCAGCAGCCCCGGGACAGGAAATCAGCCCCAGCATTTT. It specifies CASSPGTGNQPQHF. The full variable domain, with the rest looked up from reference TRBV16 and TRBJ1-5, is GEEVAQTPKHLVRGEGQKAKLYCAPIKGHSYVFWYQQVLKNEFKFLISFQNENVFDETGMPKERFSAKCLPNSPCSLEIQATKLEDSAVYFCASSPGTGNQPQHFGDGTRLSIL.

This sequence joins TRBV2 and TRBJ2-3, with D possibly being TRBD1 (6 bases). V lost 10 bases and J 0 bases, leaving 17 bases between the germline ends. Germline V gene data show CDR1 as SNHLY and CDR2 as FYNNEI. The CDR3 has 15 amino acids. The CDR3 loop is CAIRTATYSTDTQYF. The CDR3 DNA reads TGTGCCATCCGGACAGCAACCTATAGCACAGATACGCAGTATTTT.

CDR3 protein: CASSYGDRAGETQYF. In nucleotides, the CDR3 is TGTGCCAGCAGCTATGGGGACAGGGCGGGAGAGACCCAGTACTTC. The J gene is TRBJ2-5, the V gene TRBV27; the match to TRBD1 covers 9 bases. The CDR3 extends over 15 amino acids. Trimming took 6 bases from V and 4 from J; bases not matched to a gene: 9. Per the germline V gene, CDR1 is MNHEY and CDR2 is SMNVEV (reference sequence).

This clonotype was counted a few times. The CDR3 nucleotides read TGCGCCAGCAGCGTTGGTGGGGAGCTGCTTAGTTTCGGGGGCTACACCTTC. Translating gives CASSVGGELLSFGGYTF. The V call is TRBV5-1, the J call TRBJ1-2, with D hard to call. Deletions cut 4 bases from V and 8 bases from J, with 27 bases between. The CDR3 totals 17 residues. Germline assignment: CDR1 SGHRS and CDR2 YFSETQ.

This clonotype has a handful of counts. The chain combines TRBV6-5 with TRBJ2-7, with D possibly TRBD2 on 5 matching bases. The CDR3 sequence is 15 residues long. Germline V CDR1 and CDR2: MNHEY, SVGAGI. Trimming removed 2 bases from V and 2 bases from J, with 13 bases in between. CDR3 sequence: CASSYAGGPAYEQYF. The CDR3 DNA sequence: TGTGCCAGCAGTTACGCGGGCGGTCCTGCCTACGAGCAGTACTTC.

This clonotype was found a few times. The CDR3 bases are TGCAGTGCTAGAGATTATACGGTCGATGGCTACACCTTC. Protein sequence: CSARDYTVDGYTF. This sequence joins TRBV20-1 and TRBJ1-2; no reliable D call. Per the germline V gene, CDR1 is DFQATT and CDR2 is SNEGSKA (reference sequence). The V end was cut by 0 bases, the J end by 6 bases, with 11 bases between. The CDR3 has 13 amino acids.

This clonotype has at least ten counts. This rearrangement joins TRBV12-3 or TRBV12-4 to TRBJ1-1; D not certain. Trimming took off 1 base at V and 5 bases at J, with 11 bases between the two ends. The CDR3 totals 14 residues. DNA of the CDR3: TGTGCCAGCAGTTTAGGAGGAGAAGGGACTGAAGCTTTCTTT. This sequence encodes CASSLGGEGTEAFF.

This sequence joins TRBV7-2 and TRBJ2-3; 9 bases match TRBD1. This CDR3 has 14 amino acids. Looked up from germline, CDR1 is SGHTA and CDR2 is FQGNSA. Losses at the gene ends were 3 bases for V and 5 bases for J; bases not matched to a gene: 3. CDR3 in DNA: TGTGCCAGCAGCTTGGACAGGGGAATAGATACGCAGTATTTT. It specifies CASSLDRGIDTQYF.

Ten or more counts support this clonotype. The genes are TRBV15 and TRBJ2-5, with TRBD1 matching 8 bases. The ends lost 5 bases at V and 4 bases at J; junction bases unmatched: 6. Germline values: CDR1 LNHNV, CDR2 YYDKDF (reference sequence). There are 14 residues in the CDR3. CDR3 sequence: CATSFDRGGETQYF. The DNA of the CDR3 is TGTGCCACCAGCTTCGACAGGGGTGGAGAGACCCAGTACTTC.

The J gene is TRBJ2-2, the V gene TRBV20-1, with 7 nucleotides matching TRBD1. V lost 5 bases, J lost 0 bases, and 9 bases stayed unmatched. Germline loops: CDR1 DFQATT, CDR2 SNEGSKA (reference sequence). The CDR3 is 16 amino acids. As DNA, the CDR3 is TGCAGTGCTTCTCCCGGGACAGTAACGAACACCGGGGAGCTGTTTTTT. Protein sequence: CSASPGTVTNTGELFF.

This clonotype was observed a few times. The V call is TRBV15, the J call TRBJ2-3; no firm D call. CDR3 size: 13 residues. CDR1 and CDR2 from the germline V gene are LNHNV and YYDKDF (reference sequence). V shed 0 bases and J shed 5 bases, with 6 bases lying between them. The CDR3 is CATSRDFGDTQYF. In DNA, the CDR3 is TGTGCCACCAGCAGAGATTTTGGAGATACGCAGTATTTT.

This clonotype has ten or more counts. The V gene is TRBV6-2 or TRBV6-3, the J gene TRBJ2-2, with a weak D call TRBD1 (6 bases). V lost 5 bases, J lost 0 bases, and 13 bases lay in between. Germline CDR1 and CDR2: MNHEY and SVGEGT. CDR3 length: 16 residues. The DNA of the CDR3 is TGTGCCAGCAGTAGTAACAGGGTATCGAACACCGGGGAGCTGTTTTTT. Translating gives CASSSNRVSNTGELFF.

CDR3 region: CASSPHPGTDQETQYF. CDR3 coding DNA: TGTGCCAGCTCACCTCACCCCGGGACAGACCAAGAGACCCAGTACTTC. The gene calls are TRBV18 and TRBJ2-5; the match to TRBD1 covers 7 bases. V lost 3 bases to trimming and J lost 0 bases; unmatched junction nucleotides: 7. CDR3 length equals 16 residues. CDR1 and CDR2 (germline): KGHSH, LQKENI.

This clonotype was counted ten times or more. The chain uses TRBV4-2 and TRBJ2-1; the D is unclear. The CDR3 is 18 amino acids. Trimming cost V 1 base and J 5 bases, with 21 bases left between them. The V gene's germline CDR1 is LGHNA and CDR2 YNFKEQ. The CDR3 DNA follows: TGTGCCAGCAGCCAAGTGGCCATTGTTAGCATTTCCCACAATGAGCAGTTCTTC. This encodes CASSQVAIVSISHNEQFF.

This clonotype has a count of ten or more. In nucleotides, the CDR3 is TGTGCCAGCAGCCAATTAATCGGGACTAGCGGGAGTAGGAATGAGCAGTTCTTC. Protein sequence: CASSQLIGTSGSRNEQFF. The chain recombines TRBV3-1 with TRBJ2-1, with TRBD2 identical over 14 bases. CDR1 is LGHDT and CDR2 is YNNKEL in the germline V gene (reference sequence). CDR3 length: 18 residues. V was pared by 2 bases and J by 7 bases, with 10 bases of the junction left unmatched.